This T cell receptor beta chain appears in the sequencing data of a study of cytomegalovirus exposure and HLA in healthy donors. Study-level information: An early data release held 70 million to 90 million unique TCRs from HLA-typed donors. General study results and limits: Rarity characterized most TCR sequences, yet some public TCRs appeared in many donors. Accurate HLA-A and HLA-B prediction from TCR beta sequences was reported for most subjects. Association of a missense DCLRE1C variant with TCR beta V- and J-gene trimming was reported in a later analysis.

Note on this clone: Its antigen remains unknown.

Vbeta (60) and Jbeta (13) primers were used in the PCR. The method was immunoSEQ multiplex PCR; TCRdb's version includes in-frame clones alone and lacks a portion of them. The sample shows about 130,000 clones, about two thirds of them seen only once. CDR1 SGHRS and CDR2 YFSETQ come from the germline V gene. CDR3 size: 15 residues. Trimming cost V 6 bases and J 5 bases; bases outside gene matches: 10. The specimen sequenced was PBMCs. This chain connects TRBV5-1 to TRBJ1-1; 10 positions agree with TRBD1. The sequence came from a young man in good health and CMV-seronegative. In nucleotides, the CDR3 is TGCGCCAGCACTTATCGGGACAGGGGAGAGACTGAAGCTTTCTTT. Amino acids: CASTYRDRGETEAFF. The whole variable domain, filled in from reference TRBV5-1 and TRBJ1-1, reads KAGVTQTPRYLIKTRGQQVTLSCSPISGHRSVSWYQQTPGQGLQFLFEYFSETQRNKGNFPGRFSGRQFSNSRSEMNVSTLELGDSALYLCASTYRDRGETEAFFGQGTRLTVV.